This T cell receptor beta chain was sequenced during a study of cytomegalovirus exposure and HLA in healthy donors. Study conclusions and caveats: Cytomegalovirus status was reportedly diagnosed by the classifier with high sensitivity and specificity. The productive fraction for most TCR beta V segments was about 90% or about 30% in an earlier analysis. Association with HLA alleles at 0.05 false discovery rate was found for about 17,000 TCR beta sequences in a later analysis. Judged likely to be a sequencing artifact was a cluster of highly shared sequence variants.

In regard to this clone: Its antigen is currently unknown.

V dropped 4 bases and J dropped 5; count of bases not matched to a gene: 6. Germline CDR1 reads SGHRS; CDR2 reads YFSETQ. CDR3 length equals 15 residues. PCR was performed using 60 Vbeta and 13 Jbeta primers. Clones were sequenced by immunoSEQ multiplex PCR, and TCRdb holds only the in-frame ones, with some missing. This sample has some 100,000 clones; approximately 88% occur once, and the top ten carry 2.1%. This chain links TRBV5-1 with TRBJ2-2; 9 positions agree with TRBD1. The sample consisted of PBMCs. The sequence derives from a man younger than 35 in good health and CMV-seronegative. As DNA, the CDR3 is TGCGCCAGCAGCCGTCAACAGGGGGCAACCGGGGAGCTGTTTTTT. Translation gives CASSRQQGATGELFF.